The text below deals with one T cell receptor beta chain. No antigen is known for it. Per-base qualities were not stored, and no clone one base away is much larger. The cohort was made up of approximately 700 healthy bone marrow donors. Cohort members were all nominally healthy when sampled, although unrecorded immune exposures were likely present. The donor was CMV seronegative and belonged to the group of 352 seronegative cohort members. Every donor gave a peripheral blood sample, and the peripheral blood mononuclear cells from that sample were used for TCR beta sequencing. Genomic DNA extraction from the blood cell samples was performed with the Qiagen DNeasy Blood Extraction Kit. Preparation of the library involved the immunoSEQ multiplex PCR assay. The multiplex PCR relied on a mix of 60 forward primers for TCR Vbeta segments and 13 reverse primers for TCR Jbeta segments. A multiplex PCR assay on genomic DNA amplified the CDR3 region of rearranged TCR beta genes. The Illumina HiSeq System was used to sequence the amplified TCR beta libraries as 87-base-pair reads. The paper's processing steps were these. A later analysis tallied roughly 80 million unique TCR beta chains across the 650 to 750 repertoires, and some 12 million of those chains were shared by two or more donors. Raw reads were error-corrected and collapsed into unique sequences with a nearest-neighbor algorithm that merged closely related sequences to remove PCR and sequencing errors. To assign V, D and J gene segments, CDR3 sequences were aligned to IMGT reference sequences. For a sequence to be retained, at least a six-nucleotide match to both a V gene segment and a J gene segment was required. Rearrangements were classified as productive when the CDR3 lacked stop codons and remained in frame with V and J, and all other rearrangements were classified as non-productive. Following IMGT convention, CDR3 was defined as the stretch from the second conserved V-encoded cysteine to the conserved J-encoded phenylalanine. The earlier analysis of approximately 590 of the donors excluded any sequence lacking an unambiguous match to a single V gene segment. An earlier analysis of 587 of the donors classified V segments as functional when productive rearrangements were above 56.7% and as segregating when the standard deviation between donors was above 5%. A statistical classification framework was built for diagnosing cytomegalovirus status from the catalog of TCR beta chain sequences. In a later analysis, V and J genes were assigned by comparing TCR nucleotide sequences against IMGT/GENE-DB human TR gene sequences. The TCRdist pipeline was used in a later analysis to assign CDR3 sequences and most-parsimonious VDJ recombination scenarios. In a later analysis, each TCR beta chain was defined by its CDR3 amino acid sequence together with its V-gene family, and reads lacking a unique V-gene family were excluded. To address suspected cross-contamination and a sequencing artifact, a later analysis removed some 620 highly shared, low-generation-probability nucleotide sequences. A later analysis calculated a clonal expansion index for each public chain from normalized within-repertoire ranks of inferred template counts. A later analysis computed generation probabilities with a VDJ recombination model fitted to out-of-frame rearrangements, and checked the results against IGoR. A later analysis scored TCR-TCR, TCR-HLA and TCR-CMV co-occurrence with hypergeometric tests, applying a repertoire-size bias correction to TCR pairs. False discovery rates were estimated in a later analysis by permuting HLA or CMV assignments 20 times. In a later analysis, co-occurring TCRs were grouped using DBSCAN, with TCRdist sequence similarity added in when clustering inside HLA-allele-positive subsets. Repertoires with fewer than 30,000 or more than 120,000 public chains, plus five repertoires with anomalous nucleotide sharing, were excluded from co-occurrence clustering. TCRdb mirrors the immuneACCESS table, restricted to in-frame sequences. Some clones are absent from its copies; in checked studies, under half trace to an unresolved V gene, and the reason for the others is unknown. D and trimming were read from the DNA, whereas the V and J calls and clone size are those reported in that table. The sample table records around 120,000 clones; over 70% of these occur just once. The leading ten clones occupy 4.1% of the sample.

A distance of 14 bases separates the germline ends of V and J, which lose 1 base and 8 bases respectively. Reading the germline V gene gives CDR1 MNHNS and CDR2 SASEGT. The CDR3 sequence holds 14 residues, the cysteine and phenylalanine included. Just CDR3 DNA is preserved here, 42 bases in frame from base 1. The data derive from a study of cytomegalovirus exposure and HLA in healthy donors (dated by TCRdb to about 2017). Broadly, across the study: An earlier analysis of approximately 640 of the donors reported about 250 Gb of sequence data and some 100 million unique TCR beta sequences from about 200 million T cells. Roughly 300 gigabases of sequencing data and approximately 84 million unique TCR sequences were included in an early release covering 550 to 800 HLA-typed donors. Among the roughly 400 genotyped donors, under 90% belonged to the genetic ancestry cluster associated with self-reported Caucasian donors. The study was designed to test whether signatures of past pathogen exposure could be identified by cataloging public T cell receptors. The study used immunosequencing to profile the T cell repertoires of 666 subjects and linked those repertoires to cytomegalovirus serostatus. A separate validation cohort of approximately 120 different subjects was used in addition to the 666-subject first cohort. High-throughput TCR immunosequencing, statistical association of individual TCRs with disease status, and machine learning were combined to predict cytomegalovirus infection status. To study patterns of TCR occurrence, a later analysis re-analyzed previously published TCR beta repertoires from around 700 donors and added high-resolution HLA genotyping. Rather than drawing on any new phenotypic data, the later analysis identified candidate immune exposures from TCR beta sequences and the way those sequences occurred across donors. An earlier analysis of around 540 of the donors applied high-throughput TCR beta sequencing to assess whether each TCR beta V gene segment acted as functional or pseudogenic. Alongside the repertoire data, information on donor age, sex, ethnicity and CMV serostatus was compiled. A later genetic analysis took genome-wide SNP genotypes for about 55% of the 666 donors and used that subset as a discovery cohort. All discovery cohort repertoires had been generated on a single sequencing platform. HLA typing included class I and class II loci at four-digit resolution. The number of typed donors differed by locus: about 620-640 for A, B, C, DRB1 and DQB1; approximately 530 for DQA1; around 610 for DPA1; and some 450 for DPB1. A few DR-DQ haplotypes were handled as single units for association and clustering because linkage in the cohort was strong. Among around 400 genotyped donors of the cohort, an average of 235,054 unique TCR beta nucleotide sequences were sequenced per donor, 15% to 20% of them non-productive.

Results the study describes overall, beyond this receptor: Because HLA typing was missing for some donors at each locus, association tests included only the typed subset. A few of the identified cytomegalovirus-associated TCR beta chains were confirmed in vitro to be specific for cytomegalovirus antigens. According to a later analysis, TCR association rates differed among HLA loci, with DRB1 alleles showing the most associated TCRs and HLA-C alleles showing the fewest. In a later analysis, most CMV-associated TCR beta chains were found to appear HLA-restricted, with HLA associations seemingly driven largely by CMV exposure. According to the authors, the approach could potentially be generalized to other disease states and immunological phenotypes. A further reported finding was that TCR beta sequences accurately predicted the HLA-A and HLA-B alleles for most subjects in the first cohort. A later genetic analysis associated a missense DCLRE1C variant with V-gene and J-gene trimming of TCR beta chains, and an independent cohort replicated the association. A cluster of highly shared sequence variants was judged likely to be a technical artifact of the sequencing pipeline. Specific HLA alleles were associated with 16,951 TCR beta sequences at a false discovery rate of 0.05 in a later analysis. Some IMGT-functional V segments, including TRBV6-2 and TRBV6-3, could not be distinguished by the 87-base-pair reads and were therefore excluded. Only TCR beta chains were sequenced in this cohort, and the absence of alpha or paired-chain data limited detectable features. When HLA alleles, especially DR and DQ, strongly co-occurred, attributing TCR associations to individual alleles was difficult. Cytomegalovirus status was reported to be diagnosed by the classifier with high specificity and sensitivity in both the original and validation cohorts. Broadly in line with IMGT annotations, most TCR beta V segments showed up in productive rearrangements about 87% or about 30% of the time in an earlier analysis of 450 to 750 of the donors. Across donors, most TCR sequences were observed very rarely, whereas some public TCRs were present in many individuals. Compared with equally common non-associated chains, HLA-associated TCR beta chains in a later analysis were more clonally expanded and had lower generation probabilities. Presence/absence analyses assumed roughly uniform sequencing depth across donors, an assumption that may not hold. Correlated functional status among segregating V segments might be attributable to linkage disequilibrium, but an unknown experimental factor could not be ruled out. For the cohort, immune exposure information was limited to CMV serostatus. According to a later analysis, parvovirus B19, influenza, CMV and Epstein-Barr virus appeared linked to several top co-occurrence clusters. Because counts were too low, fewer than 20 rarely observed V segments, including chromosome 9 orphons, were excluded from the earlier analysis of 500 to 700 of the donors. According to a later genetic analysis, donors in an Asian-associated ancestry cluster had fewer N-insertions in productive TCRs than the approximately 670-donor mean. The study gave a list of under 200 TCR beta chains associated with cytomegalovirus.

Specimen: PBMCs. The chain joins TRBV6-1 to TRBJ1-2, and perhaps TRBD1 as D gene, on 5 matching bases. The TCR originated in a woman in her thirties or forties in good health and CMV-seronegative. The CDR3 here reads CASSEGAGRGGYTF. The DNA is TGTGCCAGCAGTGAAGGGGCGGGGCGTGGCGGCTACACCTTC.